This T cell receptor (beta chain) is from a study of OX40 agonist ivuxolimab in advanced cancers. Only in-frame clones appear in the TCRdb table, and some are missing; sequencing was by immunoSEQ multiplex PCR. This table has about 62,000 clones, around 85% appearing once. This CDR3 spans 14 amino acids. V lost 4 bases and J lost 8; bases outside the gene matches: 8. Germline assignment: CDR1 SEHNR and CDR2 FQNEAQ (reference sequence). This TCR came from an adult with an advanced solid tumor such as melanoma, head and neck, liver or kidney cancer. The chain combines TRBV7-9 with TRBJ2-3; 8 bases match TRBD1. The sample consisted of CD4+ or CD8+ T cells sorted from blood, taken in a trial of the OX40 agonist ivuxolimab. CDR3 sequence (DNA): TGTGCCAGCAGCTCCGGACAGGGAAGGGGTACGCAGTATTTT. As protein: CASSSGQGRGTQYF.